This entry concerns a single TCR beta chain. The junction departs from germline at one end; a sequencing error may be responsible. TCR cDNA molecules each had a unique molecular identifier. One entry per CDR3 protein, called by TCRdb with MiXCR from the 5' RACE reads. Here the sample spans about 92,000 distinct CDR3 sequences, about an eighth being singletons. These data belong to a study of spatial heterogeneity in lung cancer. About the research overall: Alpha-chain sequences were detected in numbers that were consistently lower than beta-chain sequences.

Time point here: sample taken at primary tumor resection. Patients with untreated early-stage non-small cell lung cancer, numbering 55 to 80, were the donors. Unsorted whole RNA from tumor, nontumor lung or frozen PBMC underwent sequencing. Germline V gene data show CDR1 as DFQATT and CDR2 as SNEGSKA (reference sequence). The CDR3 length is 14 residues. The material was PBMCs, obtained at surgery. V usage is TRBV20-1 and J usage is TRBJ1-1; no firm D call. This TCR was sampled from a male donor with early-stage non-small cell lung cancer. This CDR3 reads CGARIPGKNTEAFF. Written as DNA, the CDR3 is TGCGGTGCTAGAATCCCCGGGAAGAACACTGAAGCTTTCTTT.